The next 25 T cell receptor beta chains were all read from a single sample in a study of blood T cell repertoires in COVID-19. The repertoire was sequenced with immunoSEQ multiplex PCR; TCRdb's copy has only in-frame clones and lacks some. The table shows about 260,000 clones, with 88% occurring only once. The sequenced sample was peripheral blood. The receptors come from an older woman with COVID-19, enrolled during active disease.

The CDR3 reads CASEQTENYGYTF. The CDR3 nucleotides read TGTGCCAGCGAACAGACAGAAAACTATGGCTACACCTTC. The chain combines TRBV19 with TRBJ1-2; D is perhaps TRBD1 (5 bases). V was shortened by 9 bases and J by 2 bases, with 13 bases between the two germline ends. The length of the CDR3 is 13 residues. Germline values: CDR1 LNHDA, CDR2 SQIVND (reference sequence).

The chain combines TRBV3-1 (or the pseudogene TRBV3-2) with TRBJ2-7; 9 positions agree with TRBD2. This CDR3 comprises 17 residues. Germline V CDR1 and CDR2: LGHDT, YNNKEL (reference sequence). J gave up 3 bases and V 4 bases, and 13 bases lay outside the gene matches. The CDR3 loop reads CASSRSELAGADYEQYF. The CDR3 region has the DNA TGTGCCAGCAGCCGATCCGAGTTAGCGGGAGCAGACTACGAGCAGTACTTC.

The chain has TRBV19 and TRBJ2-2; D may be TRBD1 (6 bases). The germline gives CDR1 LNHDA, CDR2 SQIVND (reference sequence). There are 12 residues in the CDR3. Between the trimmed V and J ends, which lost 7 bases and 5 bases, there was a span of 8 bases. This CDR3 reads CASTQGTGELFF. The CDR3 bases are TGTGCCAGTACCCAGGGGACCGGGGAGCTGTTTTTT.

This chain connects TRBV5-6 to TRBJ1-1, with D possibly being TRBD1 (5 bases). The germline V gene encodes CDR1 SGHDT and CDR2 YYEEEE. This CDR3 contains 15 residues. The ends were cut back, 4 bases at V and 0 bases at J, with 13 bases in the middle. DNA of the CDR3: TGTGCCAGCAGCAGAAAGACAGTTATGAACACTGAAGCTTTCTTT. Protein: CASSRKTVMNTEAFF.

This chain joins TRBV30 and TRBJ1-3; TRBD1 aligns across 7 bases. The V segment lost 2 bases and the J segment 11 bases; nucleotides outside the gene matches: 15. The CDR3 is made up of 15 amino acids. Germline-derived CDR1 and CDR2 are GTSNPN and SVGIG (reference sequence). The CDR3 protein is CAWSRDSPLLGAIYF. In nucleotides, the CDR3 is TGTGCCTGGAGTAGGGACAGTCCTCTCTTAGGGGCCATATATTTT.

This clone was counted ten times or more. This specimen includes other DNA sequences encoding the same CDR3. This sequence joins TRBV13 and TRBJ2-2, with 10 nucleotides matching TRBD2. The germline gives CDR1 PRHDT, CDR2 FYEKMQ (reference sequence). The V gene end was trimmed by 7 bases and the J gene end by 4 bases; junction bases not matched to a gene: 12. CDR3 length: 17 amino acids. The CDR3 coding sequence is TGTGCCAGCAACTCTCGTAGCGGGAGGTTTAGCACCGGGGAGCTGTTTTTT. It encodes CASNSRSGRFSTGELFF.

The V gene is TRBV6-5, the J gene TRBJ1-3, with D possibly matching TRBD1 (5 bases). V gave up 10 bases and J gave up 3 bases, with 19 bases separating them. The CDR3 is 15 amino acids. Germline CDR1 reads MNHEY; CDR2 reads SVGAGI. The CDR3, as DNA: TGTGCCATACGCAAGGGAGGGGCCTTTGGAAACACCATATATTTT. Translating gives CAIRKGGAFGNTIYF.

CDR3 bases: TGTGCCAGCTCACCAGGATCAGGGCAGGGGGTCCGGGAGCAGTTCTTC. Translating gives CASSPGSGQGVREQFF. The chain recombines TRBV18 with TRBJ2-1; 7 bases are shared with TRBD1. The CDR3 spans 16 residues. With V trimmed by 2 bases and J by 10 bases, 14 bases remained unmatched. CDR1 and CDR2 (germline): KGHSH, LQKENI.

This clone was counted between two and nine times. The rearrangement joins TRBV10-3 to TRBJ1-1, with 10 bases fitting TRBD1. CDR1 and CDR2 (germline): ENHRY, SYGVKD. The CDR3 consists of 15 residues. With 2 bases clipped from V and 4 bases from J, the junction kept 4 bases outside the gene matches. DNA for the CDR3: TGTGCCATCAGTGAGACGGGACAGGGGACCACTGAAGCTTTCTTT. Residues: CAISETGQGTTEAFF.

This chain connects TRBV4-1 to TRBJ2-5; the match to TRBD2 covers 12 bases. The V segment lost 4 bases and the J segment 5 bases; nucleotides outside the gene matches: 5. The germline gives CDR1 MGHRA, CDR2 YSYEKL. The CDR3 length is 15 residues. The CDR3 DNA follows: TGCGCCAGCAGCCGAGGACTAGCGGGAACCGAGACCCAGTACTTC. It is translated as CASSRGLAGTETQYF.

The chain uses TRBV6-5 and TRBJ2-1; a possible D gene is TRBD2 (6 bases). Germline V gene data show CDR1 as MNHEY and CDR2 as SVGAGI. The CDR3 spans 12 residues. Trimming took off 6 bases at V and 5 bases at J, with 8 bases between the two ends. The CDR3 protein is CASSRTNNEQFF. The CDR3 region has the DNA TGTGCCAGCAGCCGGACTAACAATGAGCAGTTCTTC.

Written as DNA, the CDR3 is TGTGCCAGCCGGGAGCAGAACCTGAATGAGCAGTTCTTC. Translation: CASREQNLNEQFF. The V and J genes are TRBV2 and TRBJ2-1, with D possibly TRBD2 on 6 matching bases. Deletions cut 8 bases from V and 7 bases from J, with 15 bases between. The germline gives CDR1 SNHLY, CDR2 FYNNEI. The CDR3 length is 13 residues.

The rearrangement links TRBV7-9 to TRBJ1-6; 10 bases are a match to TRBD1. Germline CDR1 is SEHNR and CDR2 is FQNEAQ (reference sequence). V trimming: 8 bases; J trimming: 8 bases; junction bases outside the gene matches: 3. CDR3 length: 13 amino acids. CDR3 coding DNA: TGTGCCAGCGGAGGACAGGGGGATTCACCCCTCCACTTT. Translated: CASGGQGDSPLHF.

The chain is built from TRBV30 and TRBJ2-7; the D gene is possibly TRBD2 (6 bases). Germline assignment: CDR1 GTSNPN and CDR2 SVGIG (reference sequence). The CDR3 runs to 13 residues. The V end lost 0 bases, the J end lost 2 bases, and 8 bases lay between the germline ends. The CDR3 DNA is TGTGCCTGGAGTGTTCGACTAGCCTACGAGCAGTACTTC. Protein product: CAWSVRLAYEQYF. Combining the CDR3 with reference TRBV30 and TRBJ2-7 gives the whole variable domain SQTIHQWPATLVQPVGSPLSLECTVEGTSNPNLYWYRQAAGRGLQLLFYSVGIGQISSEVPQNLSASRPQDRQFILSSKKLLLSDSGFYLCAWSVRLAYEQYFGPGTRLTVT.

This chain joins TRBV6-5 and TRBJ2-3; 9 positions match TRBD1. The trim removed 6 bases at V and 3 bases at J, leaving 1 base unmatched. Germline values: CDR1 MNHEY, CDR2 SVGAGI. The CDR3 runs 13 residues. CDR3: CASRGQGTDTQYF. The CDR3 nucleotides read TGTGCCAGCAGGGGACAGGGAACAGATACGCAGTATTTT.

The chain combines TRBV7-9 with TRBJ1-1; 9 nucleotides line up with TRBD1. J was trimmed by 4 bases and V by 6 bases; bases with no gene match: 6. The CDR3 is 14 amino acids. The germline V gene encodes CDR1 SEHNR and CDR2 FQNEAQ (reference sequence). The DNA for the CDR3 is TGTGCCAGCAGATCTACAGGGGGCCTCACTGAAGCTTTCTTT. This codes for CASRSTGGLTEAFF.

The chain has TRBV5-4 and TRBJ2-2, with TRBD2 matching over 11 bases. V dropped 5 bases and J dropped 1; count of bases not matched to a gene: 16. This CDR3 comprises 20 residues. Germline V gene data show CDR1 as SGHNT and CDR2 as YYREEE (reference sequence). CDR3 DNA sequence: TGTGCCAGCAGTAAAGGTTTGACTAGCGGGGCCCTTGGGAACACCGGGGAGCTGTTTTTT. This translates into CASSKGLTSGALGNTGELFF. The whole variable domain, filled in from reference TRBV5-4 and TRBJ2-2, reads ETGVTQSPTHLIKTRGQQVTLRCSSQSGHNTVSWYQQALGQGPQFIFQYYREEENGRGNFPPRFSGLQFPNYSSELNVNALELDDSALYLCASSKGLTSGALGNTGELFFGEGSRLTVL.

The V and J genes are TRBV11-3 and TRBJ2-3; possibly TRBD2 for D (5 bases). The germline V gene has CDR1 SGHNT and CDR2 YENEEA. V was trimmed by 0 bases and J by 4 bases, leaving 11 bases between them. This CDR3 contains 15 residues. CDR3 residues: CASSLDFRGSDTQYF. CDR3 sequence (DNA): TGTGCCAGCAGCTTAGATTTCCGAGGGTCAGATACGCAGTATTTT.

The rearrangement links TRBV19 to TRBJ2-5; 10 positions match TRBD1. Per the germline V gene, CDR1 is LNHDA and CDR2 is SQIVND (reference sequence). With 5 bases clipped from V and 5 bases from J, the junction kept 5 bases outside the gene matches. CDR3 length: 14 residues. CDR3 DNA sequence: TGTGCCAGTAGTCGGGACAGGGGTAGGGAGACCCAGTACTTC. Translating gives CASSRDRGRETQYF.

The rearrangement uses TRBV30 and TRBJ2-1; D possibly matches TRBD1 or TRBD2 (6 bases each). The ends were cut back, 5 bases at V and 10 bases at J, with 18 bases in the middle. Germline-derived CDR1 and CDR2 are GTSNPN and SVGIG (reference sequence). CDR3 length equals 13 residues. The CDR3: CAWGQTRSGEQFF. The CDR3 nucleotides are TGTGCCTGGGGACAGACTAGATCAGGGGAGCAGTTCTTC.

In nucleotides, the CDR3 is TGTGCCAGCCGAGGCACCCGAGACGTTGAAGCTTTCTTT. Its translation: CASRGTRDVEAFF. The V call is TRBV27, the J call TRBJ1-1; D not resolved. Germline-derived CDR1 and CDR2 are MNHEY and SMNVEV (reference sequence). CDR3 length: 13 residues. Trimming removed 8 bases at V and 7 bases at J, with 17 bases between.

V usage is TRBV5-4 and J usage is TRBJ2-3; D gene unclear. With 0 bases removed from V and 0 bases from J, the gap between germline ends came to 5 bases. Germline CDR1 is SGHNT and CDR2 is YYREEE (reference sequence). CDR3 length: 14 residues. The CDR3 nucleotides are TGTGCCAGCAGCTTGGGTCCGAGCACAGATACGCAGTATTTT. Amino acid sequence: CASSLGPSTDTQYF.

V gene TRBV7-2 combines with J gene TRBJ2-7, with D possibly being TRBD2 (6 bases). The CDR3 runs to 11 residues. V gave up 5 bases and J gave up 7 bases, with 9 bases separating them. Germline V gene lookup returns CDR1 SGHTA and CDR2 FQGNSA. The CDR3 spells CASSPGGEQYF. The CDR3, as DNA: TGTGCCAGCAGCCCCGGGGGTGAGCAGTACTTC.

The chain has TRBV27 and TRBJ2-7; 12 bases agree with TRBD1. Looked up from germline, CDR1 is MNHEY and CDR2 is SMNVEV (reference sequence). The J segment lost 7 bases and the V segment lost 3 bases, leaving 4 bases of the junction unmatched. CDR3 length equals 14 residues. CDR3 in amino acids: CASSLGQGAGEQYF. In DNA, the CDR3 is TGTGCCAGCAGTTTGGGACAGGGGGCTGGAGAGCAGTACTTC.

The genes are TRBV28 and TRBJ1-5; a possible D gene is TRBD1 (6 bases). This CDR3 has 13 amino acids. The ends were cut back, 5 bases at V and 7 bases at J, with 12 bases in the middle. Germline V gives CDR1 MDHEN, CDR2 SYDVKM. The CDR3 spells CASSRTALQPQHF. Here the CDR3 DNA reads TGTGCCAGCAGTCGGACAGCTCTGCAGCCCCAGCATTTT.